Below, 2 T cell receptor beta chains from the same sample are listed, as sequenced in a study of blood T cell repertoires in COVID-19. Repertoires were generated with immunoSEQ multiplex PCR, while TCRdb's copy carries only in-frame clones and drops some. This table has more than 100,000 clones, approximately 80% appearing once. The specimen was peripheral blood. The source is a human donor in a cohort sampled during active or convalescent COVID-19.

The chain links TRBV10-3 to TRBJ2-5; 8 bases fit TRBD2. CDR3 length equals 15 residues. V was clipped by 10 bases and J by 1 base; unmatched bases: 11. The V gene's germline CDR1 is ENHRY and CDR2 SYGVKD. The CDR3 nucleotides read TGTGCCACCAGGCCGGGCGGGGGGCCCCAAGAGACCCAGTACTTC. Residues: CATRPGGGPQETQYF.

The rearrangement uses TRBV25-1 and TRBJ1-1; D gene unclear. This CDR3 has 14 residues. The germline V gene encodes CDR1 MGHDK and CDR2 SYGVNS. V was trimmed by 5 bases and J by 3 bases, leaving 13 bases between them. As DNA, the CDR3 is TGTGCCAGCAGTCATTCCCCAGGCTACACTGAAGCTTTCTTT. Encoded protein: CASSHSPGYTEAFF. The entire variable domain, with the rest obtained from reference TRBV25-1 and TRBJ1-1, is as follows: EADIYQTPRYLVIGTGKKITLECSQTMGHDKMYWYQQDPGMELHLIHYSYGVNSTEKGDLSSESTVSRIRTEHFPLTLESARPSHTSQYLCASSHSPGYTEAFFGQGTRLTVV.